These 32 T cell receptor beta chains were all obtained from the same sample, sequenced in a study of T cells in Graves' hyperthyroidism and ophthalmopathy. It was RNA transcripts that yielded the amplified TCR beta CDR3 regions. RT-PCR in the first round (using the HTBI primer set) targeted the TCR CDR3. One entry per CDR3 protein results from TCRdb running MiXCR on the multiplex PCR reads. The sample has about 690,000 distinct CDR3 sequences, 15% to 20% seen once. The sequencing input was blood. Source of these receptors: a man aged 45-60 years with Graves' hyperthyroidism.

In its sample, this clonotype was seen many times. V and J are TRBV2 and TRBJ2-1, with 7 bases lining up with TRBD2. The CDR3 length is 18 residues. V lost 1 base to trimming and J lost 4 bases; unmatched junction nucleotides: 13. Germline V gene lookup returns CDR1 SNHLY and CDR2 FYNNEI. The CDR3 DNA is TGTGCCAGCAGTGAAGTTTCGTTACTAGGGCGGGAGTACAATGAGCAGTTCTTC. The encoded protein is CASSEVSLLGREYNEQFF. Complete variable domain (other parts from reference TRBV2 and TRBJ2-1): EPEVTQTPSHQVTQMGQEVILRCVPISNHLYFYWYRQILGQKVEFLVSFYNNEISEKSEIFDDQFSVERPDGSNFTLKIRSTKLEDSAMYFCASSEVSLLGREYNEQFFGPGTRLTVL.

The sample holds many counts of this clonotype. The rearrangement uses TRBV2 and TRBJ1-1, with D maybe TRBD1 (5 bases). Trimming took off 8 bases at V and 2 bases at J, with 18 bases between the two ends. CDR3 length equals 15 residues. Germline CDR1 reads SNHLY; CDR2 reads FYNNEI. CDR3 protein: CASRPLRGRNTEAFF. In nucleotides, the CDR3 is TGTGCCAGCCGCCCTTTGCGGGGGAGAAACACTGAAGCTTTCTTT.

Many counts were recorded for this clonotype. This chain uses TRBV2 with TRBJ2-1; possible D gene TRBD2, 6 bases. CDR3 length: 14 amino acids. Germline V CDR1 and CDR2: SNHLY, FYNNEI. Trimming left V 7 bases short and J 5 bases short, with 15 bases between. The CDR3 spells CASNPWAGHNEQFF. As DNA, the CDR3 is TGTGCCAGCAACCCCTGGGCGGGACACAATGAGCAGTTCTTC.

V usage is TRBV24-1 and J usage is TRBJ2-1; 8 nucleotides align to TRBD2. This CDR3 region has 16 residues. Trimming took 4 bases from V and 0 from J; bases not matched to a gene: 4. Looked up from germline, CDR1 is KGHDR and CDR2 is SFDVKD. This chain's CDR3 is CATSDGTRSSYNEQFF. The CDR3, as DNA: TGTGCCACCAGTGACGGGACTAGGAGCTCCTACAATGAGCAGTTCTTC.

This clonotype was found many times. The chain carries TRBV11-1 and TRBJ2-1, with 14 bases matching TRBD2. The germline V gene encodes CDR1 SGHAT and CDR2 FQDESV (reference sequence). The CDR3 has 17 residues. After removal of 5 bases from V and 0 bases from J, the junction contained 3 bases not matched to a gene. Here the CDR3 reads CASSKTSGRASYNEQFF. The CDR3 DNA is TGTGCCAGCAGCAAGACTAGCGGGAGGGCCTCCTACAATGAGCAGTTCTTC. The variable domain in full, completed from reference TRBV11-1 and TRBJ2-1, reads EAEVAQSPRYKITEKSQAVAFWCDPISGHATLYWYRQILGQGPELLVQFQDESVVDDSQLPKDRFSAERLKGVDSTLKIQPAELGDSAMYLCASSKTSGRASYNEQFFGPGTRLTVL.

The chain is built from TRBV20-1 and TRBJ2-3; the match to TRBD2 covers 7 bases. Trimming cost V 5 bases and J 0 bases; bases outside gene matches: 8. Germline V CDR1 and CDR2: DFQATT, SNEGSKA (reference sequence). The length of the CDR3 is 15 residues. The CDR3 DNA is TGCAGTGCTCTTTCTAGCGGAGCTAGCACAGATACGCAGTATTTT. The encoded protein is CSALSSGASTDTQYF.

The sample holds many counts of this clonotype. The rearrangement links TRBV3-1 to TRBJ1-4; D gene ambiguous. V dropped 2 bases and J dropped 8 bases, with 12 bases sitting between them. The germline V gene has CDR1 LGHDT and CDR2 YNNKEL (reference sequence). CDR3 length equals 14 residues. Written as DNA, the CDR3 is TGTGCCAGCAGCCAAAGAGGGTCGGAGGAAAAACTGTTTTTT. Translated: CASSQRGSEEKLFF.

This clonotype showed up many times. This chain connects TRBV9 to TRBJ2-5, with D perhaps TRBD2 (5 bases). The V gene's germline CDR1 is SGDLS and CDR2 YYNGEE. CDR3 length: 15 residues. Trimming cost V 0 bases and J 5 bases, with 14 bases left between them. CDR3 sequence reads: CASSVASGARETQYF. DNA for the CDR3: TGTGCCAGCAGCGTAGCCAGCGGAGCCCGGGAGACCCAGTACTTC.

This sequence joins TRBV18 and TRBJ2-3; 9 bases agree with TRBD1. The V gene's germline CDR1 is KGHSH and CDR2 LQKENI. The V and J ends lost 3 bases and 4 bases, in that order; junction bases with no gene match: 5. The CDR3 extends over 15 amino acids. CDR3 sequence reads: CASSPGDRVPDTQYF. In DNA, the CDR3 is TGTGCCAGCTCACCCGGGGACAGGGTTCCAGATACGCAGTATTTT.

This clonotype was seen at least ten times. The CDR3 DNA follows: TGTGCCAGCAGCCCCAGGACAGGGGTGGTTGGAAACACCATATATTTT. Protein sequence: CASSPRTGVVGNTIYF. The chain uses TRBV12-3 or TRBV12-4 and TRBJ1-3; 9 bases line up with TRBD1. Trimming cost V 6 bases and J 3 bases; bases outside gene matches: 9. The CDR3 sequence is 16 residues long.

V is TRBV7-2 and J is TRBJ2-1; TRBD2 matches 14 bases. Germline V CDR1 and CDR2: SGHTA, FQGNSA. The CDR3 runs to 18 residues. The V gene end was trimmed by 1 base and the J gene end by 4 bases; junction bases not matched to a gene: 6. The CDR3 nucleotides read TGTGCCAGCAGCTTAGGGCCGGGACTAGCGGGAGAGTACAATGAGCAGTTCTTC. Its translation is CASSLGPGLAGEYNEQFF. Together with reference TRBV7-2 and TRBJ2-1, the CDR3 gives the full variable domain: GAGVSQSPSNKVTEKGKDVELRCDPISGHTALYWYRQSLGQGLEFLIYFQGNSAPDKSGLPSDRFSAERTGGSVSTLTIQRTQQEDSAVYLCASSLGPGLAGEYNEQFFGPGTRLTVL.

The J gene is TRBJ2-1, the V gene TRBV27; 15 bases agree with TRBD2. J was trimmed by 6 bases and V by 4 bases; bases with no gene match: 7. CDR1 and CDR2 from the germline V gene are MNHEY and SMNVEV (reference sequence). The CDR3 length is 17 residues. The CDR3 region is CASSWTSGGAVGNEQFF. CDR3 DNA: TGTGCCAGCAGTTGGACTAGCGGGGGGGCGGTAGGCAATGAGCAGTTCTTC.

V usage is TRBV7-3 and J usage is TRBJ2-1; 13 bases are a match to TRBD2. The CDR3 loop spans 14 amino acids. Germline V gives CDR1 SGHTA, CDR2 FQGTGA. The V gene end was trimmed by 5 bases and the J gene end by 9 bases; junction bases not matched to a gene: 4. CDR3 sequence (DNA): TGTGCCAGCAGCGCCGGACTAGCGGGAGCTGAGCAGTTCTTC. It encodes CASSAGLAGAEQFF.

This chain joins TRBV18 and TRBJ1-2; 7 bases align to TRBD1. The CDR3 runs to 14 residues. The ends lost 6 bases at V and 2 bases at J; junction bases unmatched: 6. Germline V CDR1 and CDR2: KGHSH, LQKENI. Here the CDR3 DNA reads TGTGCCAGCTCTACAGCCAGGGGGAACTATGGCTACACCTTC. This codes for CASSTARGNYGYTF.

The chain couples TRBV28 to TRBJ2-2; 11 nucleotides agree with TRBD1. Germline V CDR1 and CDR2: MDHEN, SYDVKM. J lost 1 base, V lost 6 bases, and 1 base had no gene match. CDR3 length: 15 amino acids. CDR3 sequence reads: CASRGTGGNTGELFF. The DNA of the CDR3 is TGTGCCAGCAGAGGGACAGGGGGGAACACCGGGGAGCTGTTTTTT. Full variable domain (remainder filled in from reference TRBV28 and TRBJ2-2): DVKVTQSSRYLVKRTGEKVFLECVQDMDHENMFWYRQDPGLGLRLIYFSYDVKMKEKGDIPEGYSVSREKKERFSLILESASTNQTSMYLCASRGTGGNTGELFFGEGSRLTVL.

This clonotype was picked up many times. The chain couples TRBV6-1 to TRBJ2-7, with TRBD1 matching over 10 bases. There are 14 residues in the CDR3. Unmatched junction bases numbered 9, after V lost 7 bases and J lost 6 bases. CDR1 and CDR2 (germline): MNHNS, SASEGT. DNA of the CDR3: TGTGCCAGCACTCTGGACAGGGGGTTCCGCGAGCAGTACTTC. This encodes CASTLDRGFREQYF.

This chain links TRBV6-1 with TRBJ2-1; 14 positions agree with TRBD2. V lost 6 bases to trimming and J lost 9 bases; unmatched junction nucleotides: 7. Germline assignment: CDR1 MNHNS and CDR2 SASEGT. CDR3 length: 15 amino acids. The CDR3 reads CASSAGTSGRGEQFF. The CDR3 DNA follows: TGTGCCAGCAGCGCCGGGACTAGCGGGAGAGGTGAGCAGTTCTTC.

This clonotype was seen a handful of times. V is TRBV20-1 and J is TRBJ2-6; no clear D gene. This CDR3 region has 15 residues. Trimming shortened V by 5 bases and J by 3 bases, and 14 bases separated the two germline ends. CDR1 and CDR2 from the germline V gene are DFQATT and SNEGSKA (reference sequence). Here the CDR3 reads CSALSGRRGANVLTF. The CDR3 DNA follows: TGCAGTGCTCTCTCTGGGCGACGTGGGGCCAACGTCCTGACTTTC.

This clonotype was counted many times. The chain uses TRBV28 and TRBJ2-1, with D tentatively TRBD1 (6 bases). Trimming pared 3 bases from V and 2 bases from J, leaving 11 bases between. CDR1 MDHEN and CDR2 SYDVKM come from the germline V gene. CDR3 size: 15 residues. CDR3 residues: CASSFPGAPYNEQFF. The CDR3 coding sequence is TGTGCCAGCAGTTTCCCAGGGGCTCCCTACAATGAGCAGTTCTTC.

This chain uses TRBV28 with TRBJ2-1; TRBD2 might be the D (6 bases). Trimming removed 6 bases from V and 4 bases from J, with 19 bases in between. The V gene's germline CDR1 is MDHEN and CDR2 SYDVKM. The CDR3 is made up of 16 amino acids. CDR3 nucleotide sequence: TGTGCCAGCAGCCTCACCATCGGCGGGGTATACAATGAGCAGTTCTTC. This codes for CASSLTIGGVYNEQFF.

As concerns this clonotype: A junction end diverges from the germline sequence, so it may reflect a read error. The V and J genes are TRBV20-1 and TRBJ2-1; D is possibly TRBD2 (5 bases). This CDR3 has 14 amino acids. Looked up from germline, CDR1 is DFQATT and CDR2 is SNEGSKA (reference sequence). The DNA for the CDR3 is TGCAGTGCTAGAGATCTAGCCTCCTACACTGAGCAGTTCTTC. Translated: CSARDLASYTEQFF.

This clonotype was detected many times. The genes are TRBV28 and TRBJ2-2; 10 nucleotides agree with TRBD1. The CDR3 length is 15 residues. V gave up 6 bases and J gave up 6 bases; unmatched junction bases: 7. The germline gives CDR1 MDHEN, CDR2 SYDVKM. As DNA, the CDR3 is TGTGCCAGCAGAGCCTCCGGGACAGGGGCCGGGGAGCTGTTTTTT. Residues: CASRASGTGAGELFF.

The sample holds a few counts of this clonotype. This may be a read error: a much more frequent sequence differs by one nucleotide. The chain recombines TRBV19 with TRBJ2-5, with D tentatively TRBD2 (7 bases). The CDR3 extends over 14 amino acids. The germline V gene encodes CDR1 LNHDA and CDR2 SQIVND (reference sequence). Trimming pared 5 bases from V and 4 bases from J, leaving 14 bases between. The CDR3: CASSRGAVGETQYF. CDR3 coding DNA: TGTGCCAGTAGTCGGGGGGCTGTCGGAGAGACCCAGTACTTC.

This clonotype was counted many times. The chain is built from TRBV7-2 and TRBJ1-5; TRBD1 matches 7 bases. V lost 6 bases to trimming and J lost 4 bases; unmatched junction nucleotides: 3. CDR1 and CDR2 (germline): SGHTA, FQGNSA. The CDR3 contains 13 residues. The chain's CDR3 is CASREQGNQPQHF. The DNA of the CDR3 is TGTGCCAGCAGAGAACAGGGGAATCAGCCCCAGCATTTT.

This clonotype appeared many times. The chain combines TRBV7-2 with TRBJ2-3; 7 nucleotides match TRBD2. Germline values: CDR1 SGHTA, CDR2 FQGNSA. The CDR3 runs to 15 residues. Unmatched junction bases numbered 7, after V lost 5 bases and J lost 2 bases. CDR3 nucleotides: TGTGCCAGCAGCCACCGTAGCGGGTTCACAGATACGCAGTATTTT. Translated, it gives CASSHRSGFTDTQYF.

The genes are TRBV3-1 and TRBJ2-3, with TRBD2 identical over 9 bases. The CDR3 contains 13 residues. Per the germline V gene, CDR1 is LGHDT and CDR2 is YNNKEL (reference sequence). Trimming took 1 base from V and 14 from J; bases not matched to a gene: 7. In DNA form, the CDR3 reads TGTGCCAGCAGCCAAGGAGGCGGGAGGGCCTTGTATTTT. It codes for CASSQGGGRALYF.

This clonotype was observed many times. The genes are TRBV11-2 and TRBJ2-3, with a possible D match to TRBD2 (6 bases). The CDR3 contains 16 residues. The germline V and J ends were trimmed by 3 bases and 2 bases, with 15 bases remaining between them. Germline CDR1 and CDR2: SGHAT and FQNNGV. CDR3 sequence reads: CASSFSGGTPTDTQYF. DNA of the CDR3: TGTGCCAGCAGCTTTTCCGGAGGGACCCCCACAGATACGCAGTATTTT.

The gene calls are TRBV30 and TRBJ1-1, with D perhaps matching TRBD1 (6 bases). In germline, CDR1 is GTSNPN, CDR2 SVGIG (reference sequence). With 0 bases removed from V and 2 bases from J, the gap between germline ends came to 10 bases. The CDR3 runs 14 residues. The chain's CDR3 is CAWSVRQVNTEAFF. In DNA, the CDR3 is TGTGCCTGGAGTGTACGACAGGTTAACACTGAAGCTTTCTTT.

This clonotype has at least ten counts. The chain links TRBV12-3 or TRBV12-4 to TRBJ1-2, with TRBD1 as a possible D gene (6 bases). The CDR3 has 14 amino acids. V shed 3 bases and J shed 4 bases, with 12 bases lying between them. The CDR3 sequence: CASSFGRGVYGYTF. The CDR3 DNA is TGTGCCAGCAGTTTCGGCAGGGGCGTCTATGGCTACACCTTC.

This clonotype has a count of ten or more. The rearrangement joins TRBV6-1 to TRBJ2-7; D gene uncertain. V shed 4 bases and J shed 2 bases, with 12 bases lying between them. This CDR3 is built from 14 residues. Germline lookup yields CDR1 MNHNS and CDR2 SASEGT. CDR3 sequence (DNA): TGTGCCAGCAGTGTCGGAAACAGCCCCTACGAGCAGTACTTC. As protein: CASSVGNSPYEQYF.

There are a few counts of this clonotype. The chain couples TRBV10-3 to TRBJ2-1; 7 bases are a match to TRBD2. The CDR3 totals 13 residues. J was trimmed by 4 bases and V by 6 bases; bases with no gene match: 3. Germline V gene data show CDR1 as ENHRY and CDR2 as SYGVKD. The CDR3 coding sequence is TGTGCCATCAGGGCGGGAGATTACAATGAGCAGTTCTTC. It codes for CAIRAGDYNEQFF.

This clonotype was seen at least ten times. The gene calls are TRBV9 and TRBJ1-1; D possibly corresponds to TRBD1 (5 bases). The CDR3 consists of 14 residues. The V and J ends lost 4 bases and 3 bases respectively, with 13 bases between them. The germline CDR1 and CDR2 sequences are SGDLS and YYNGEE. The CDR3 is CASSWDQSDTEAFF. The CDR3 nucleotides read TGTGCCAGCAGCTGGGACCAATCGGACACTGAAGCTTTCTTT.